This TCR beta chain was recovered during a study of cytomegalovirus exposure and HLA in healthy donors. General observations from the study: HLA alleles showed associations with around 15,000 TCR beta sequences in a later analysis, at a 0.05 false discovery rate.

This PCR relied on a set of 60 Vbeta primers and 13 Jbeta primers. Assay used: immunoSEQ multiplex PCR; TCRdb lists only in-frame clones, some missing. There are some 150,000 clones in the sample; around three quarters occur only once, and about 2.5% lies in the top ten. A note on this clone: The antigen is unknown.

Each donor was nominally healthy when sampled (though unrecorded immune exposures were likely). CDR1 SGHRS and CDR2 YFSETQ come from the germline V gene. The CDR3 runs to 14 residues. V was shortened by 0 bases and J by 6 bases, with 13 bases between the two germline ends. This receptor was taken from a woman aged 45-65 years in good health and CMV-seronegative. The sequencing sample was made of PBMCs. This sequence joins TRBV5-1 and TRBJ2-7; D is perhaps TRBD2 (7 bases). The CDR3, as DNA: TGCGCCAGCAGCTTGGGGGAGGGGGACGGCGAGCAGTACTTC. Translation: CASSLGEGDGEQYF.